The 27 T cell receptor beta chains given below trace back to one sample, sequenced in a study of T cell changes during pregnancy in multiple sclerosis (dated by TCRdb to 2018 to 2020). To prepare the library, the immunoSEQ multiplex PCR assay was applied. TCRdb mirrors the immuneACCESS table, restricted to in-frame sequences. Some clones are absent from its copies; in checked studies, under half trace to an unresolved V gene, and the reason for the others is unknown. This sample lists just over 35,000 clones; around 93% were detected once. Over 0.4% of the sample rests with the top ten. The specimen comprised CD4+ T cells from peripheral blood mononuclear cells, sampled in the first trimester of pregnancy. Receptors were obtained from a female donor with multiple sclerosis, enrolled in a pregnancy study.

The CDR3 DNA is TGTGCCAGCAGTTTGAGGACTAGCGCGTACCAAGAGACCCAGTACTTC. The encoded protein is CASSLRTSAYQETQYF. This sequence joins TRBV28 and TRBJ2-5; 9 nucleotides align to TRBD2. CDR1 and CDR2 (germline): MDHEN, SYDVKM. V lost 3 bases, J lost 0 bases, and 5 bases stayed unmatched. The CDR3 has 16 residues.

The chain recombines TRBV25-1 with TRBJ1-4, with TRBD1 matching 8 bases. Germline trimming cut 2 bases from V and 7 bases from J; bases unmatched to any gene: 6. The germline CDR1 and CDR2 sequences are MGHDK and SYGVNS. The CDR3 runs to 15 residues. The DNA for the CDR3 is TGTGCCAGCAGTGAACCCGGGACAGGAGCTGAAAAACTGTTTTTT. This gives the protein CASSEPGTGAEKLFF. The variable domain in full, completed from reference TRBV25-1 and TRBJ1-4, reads EADIYQTPRYLVIGTGKKITLECSQTMGHDKMYWYQQDPGMELHLIHYSYGVNSTEKGDLSSESTVSRIRTEHFPLTLESARPSHTSQYLCASSEPGTGAEKLFFGSGTQLSVL.

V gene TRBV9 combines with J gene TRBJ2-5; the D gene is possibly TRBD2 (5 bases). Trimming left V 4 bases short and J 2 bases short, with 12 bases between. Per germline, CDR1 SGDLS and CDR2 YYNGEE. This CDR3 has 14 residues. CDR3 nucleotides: TGTGCCAGCAGCTCCCGGACTGGTCAAGAGACCCAGTACTTC. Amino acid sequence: CASSSRTGQETQYF.

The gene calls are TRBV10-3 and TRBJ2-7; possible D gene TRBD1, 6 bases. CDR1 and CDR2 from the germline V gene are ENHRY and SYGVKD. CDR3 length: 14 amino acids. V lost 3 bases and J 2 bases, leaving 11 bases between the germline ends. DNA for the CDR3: TGTGCCATCAGTGATCAACAGGGTCCCTACGAGCAGTACTTC. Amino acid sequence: CAISDQQGPYEQYF.

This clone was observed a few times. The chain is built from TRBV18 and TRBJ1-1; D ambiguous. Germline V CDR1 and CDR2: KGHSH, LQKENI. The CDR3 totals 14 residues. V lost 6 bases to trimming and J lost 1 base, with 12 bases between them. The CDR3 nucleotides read TGTGCCAGCTCGGCCGCGGAGGGGAACACTGAAGCTTTCTTT. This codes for CASSAAEGNTEAFF.

CDR3 sequence reads: CASSPGQGALETQYF. CDR3 coding DNA: TGTGCCAGCAGCCCGGGACAGGGGGCTTTAGAGACCCAGTACTTC. The rearrangement uses TRBV7-9 and TRBJ2-5, with 12 bases fitting TRBD1. The germline V gene has CDR1 SEHNR and CDR2 FQNEAQ (reference sequence). With 5 bases clipped from V and 4 bases from J, the junction kept 5 bases outside the gene matches. The CDR3 is 15 residues long.

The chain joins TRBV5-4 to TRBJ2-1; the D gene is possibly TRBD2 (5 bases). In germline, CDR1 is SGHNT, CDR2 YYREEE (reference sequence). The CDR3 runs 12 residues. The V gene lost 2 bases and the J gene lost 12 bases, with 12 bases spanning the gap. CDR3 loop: CASSFVGKGQFF. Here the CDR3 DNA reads TGTGCCAGCAGCTTCGTCGGGAAAGGGCAGTTCTTC.

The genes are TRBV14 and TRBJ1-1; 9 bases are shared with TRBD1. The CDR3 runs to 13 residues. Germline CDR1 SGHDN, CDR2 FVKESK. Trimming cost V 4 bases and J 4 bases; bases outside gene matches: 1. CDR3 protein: CASSRTGVTEAFF. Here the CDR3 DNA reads TGTGCCAGCAGCCGGACAGGGGTCACTGAAGCTTTCTTT.

Written as DNA, the CDR3 is TGTGCCAGTAGGGGAGTGAGGGACAGACTTAACTATGGCTACACCTTC. This codes for CASRGVRDRLNYGYTF. This chain links TRBV19 with TRBJ1-2, with TRBD1 identical over 7 bases. The ends lost 6 bases at V and 1 base at J; junction bases unmatched: 11. The CDR3 has 16 amino acids. Germline V gives CDR1 LNHDA, CDR2 SQIVND (reference sequence).

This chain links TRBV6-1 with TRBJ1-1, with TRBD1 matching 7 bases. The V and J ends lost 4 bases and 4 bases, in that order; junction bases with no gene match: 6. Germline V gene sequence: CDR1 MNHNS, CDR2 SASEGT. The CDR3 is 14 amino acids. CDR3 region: CASSVRDRSTEAFF. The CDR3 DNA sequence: TGTGCCAGCAGTGTACGGGACAGATCCACTGAAGCTTTCTTT.

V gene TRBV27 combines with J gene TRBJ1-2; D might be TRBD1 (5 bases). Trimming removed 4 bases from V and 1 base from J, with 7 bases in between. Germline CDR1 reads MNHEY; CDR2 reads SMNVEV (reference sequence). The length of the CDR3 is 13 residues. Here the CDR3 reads CASSSRDNYGYTF. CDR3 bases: TGTGCCAGCAGTTCCAGGGATAACTATGGCTACACCTTC.

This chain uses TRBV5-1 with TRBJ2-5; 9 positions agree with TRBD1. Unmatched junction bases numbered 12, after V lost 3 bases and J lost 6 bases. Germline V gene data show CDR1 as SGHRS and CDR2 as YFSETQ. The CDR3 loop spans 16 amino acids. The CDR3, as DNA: TGCGCCAGCAGCTACCTACCGGGACAGGGTAGGAAGACCCAGTACTTC. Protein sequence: CASSYLPGQGRKTQYF.

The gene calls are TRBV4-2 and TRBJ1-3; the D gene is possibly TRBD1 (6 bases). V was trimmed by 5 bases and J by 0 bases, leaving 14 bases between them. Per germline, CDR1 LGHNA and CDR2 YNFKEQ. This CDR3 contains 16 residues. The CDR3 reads CASSTSGTPSGNTIYF. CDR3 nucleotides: TGTGCCAGCAGCACTTCCGGGACACCCTCTGGAAACACCATATATTTT.

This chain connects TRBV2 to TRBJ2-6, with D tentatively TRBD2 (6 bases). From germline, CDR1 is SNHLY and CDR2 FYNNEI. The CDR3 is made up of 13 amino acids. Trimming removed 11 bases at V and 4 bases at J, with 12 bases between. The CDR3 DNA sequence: TGTGCCGGCCGGGGGAGAGGGGCCAACGTCCTGACTTTC. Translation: CAGRGRGANVLTF.

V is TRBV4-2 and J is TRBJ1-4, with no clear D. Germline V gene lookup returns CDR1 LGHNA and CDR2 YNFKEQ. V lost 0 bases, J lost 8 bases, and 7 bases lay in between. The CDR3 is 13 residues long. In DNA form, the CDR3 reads TGTGCCAGCAGCCAAGACTCGCGAGAAAAACTGTTTTTT. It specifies CASSQDSREKLFF.

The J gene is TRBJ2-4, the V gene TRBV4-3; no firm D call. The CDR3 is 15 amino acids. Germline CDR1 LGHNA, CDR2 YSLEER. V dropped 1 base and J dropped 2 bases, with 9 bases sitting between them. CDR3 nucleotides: TGCGCCAGCAGCCAAGCCCTTAGTACCAAAAACATTCAGTACTTC. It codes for CASSQALSTKNIQYF.

In DNA form, the CDR3 reads TGTGCCAGCAGCGCGTGGGGGGGGTCCTTCCAAGAGACCCAGTACTTC. Translation gives CASSAWGGSFQETQYF. The chain employs TRBV11-2 and TRBJ2-5; 7 bases fit TRBD2. V lost 5 bases to trimming and J lost 1 base; unmatched junction nucleotides: 10. The CDR3 runs to 16 residues. Germline-derived CDR1 and CDR2 are SGHAT and FQNNGV. Supplemented by reference TRBV11-2 and TRBJ2-5, the full variable domain reads EAGVAQSPRYKIIEKRQSVAFWCNPISGHATLYWYQQILGQGPKLLIQFQNNGVVDDSQLPKDRFSAERLKGVDSTLKIQPAKLEDSAVYLCASSAWGGSFQETQYFGPGTRLLVL.

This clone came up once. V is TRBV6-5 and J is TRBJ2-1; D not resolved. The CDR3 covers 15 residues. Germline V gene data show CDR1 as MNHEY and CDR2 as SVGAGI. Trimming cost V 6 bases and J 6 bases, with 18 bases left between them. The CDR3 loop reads CASRGTGRWINEQFF. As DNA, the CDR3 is TGTGCCAGCAGAGGAACGGGTCGCTGGATCAATGAGCAGTTCTTC.

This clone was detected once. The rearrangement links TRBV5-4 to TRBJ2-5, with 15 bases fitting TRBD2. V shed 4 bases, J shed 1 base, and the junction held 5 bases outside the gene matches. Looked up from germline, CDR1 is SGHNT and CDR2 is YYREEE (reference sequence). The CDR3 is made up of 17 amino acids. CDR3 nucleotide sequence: TGTGCCAGCAGCCCCGGGACTAGCGGGAGGATCCAAGAGACCCAGTACTTC. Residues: CASSPGTSGRIQETQYF.

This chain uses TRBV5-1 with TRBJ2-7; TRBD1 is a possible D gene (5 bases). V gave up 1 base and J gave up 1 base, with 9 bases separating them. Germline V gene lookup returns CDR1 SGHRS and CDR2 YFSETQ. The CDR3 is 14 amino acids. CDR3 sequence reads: CASSLPGPSYEQYF. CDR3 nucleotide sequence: TGCGCCAGCAGCTTGCCAGGGCCGTCCTACGAGCAGTACTTC. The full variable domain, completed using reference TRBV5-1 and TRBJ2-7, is KAGVTQTPRYLIKTRGQQVTLSCSPISGHRSVSWYQQTPGQGLQFLFEYFSETQRNKGNFPGRFSGRQFSNSRSEMNVSTLELGDSALYLCASSLPGPSYEQYFGPGTRLTVT.

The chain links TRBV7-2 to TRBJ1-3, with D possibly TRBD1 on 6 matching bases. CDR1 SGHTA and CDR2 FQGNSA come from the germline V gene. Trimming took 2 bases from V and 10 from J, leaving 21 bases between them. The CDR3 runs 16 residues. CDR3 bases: TGTGCCAGCAGCTTACGCACAGGGATGGGCTTCGCGACCATATATTTT. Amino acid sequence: CASSLRTGMGFATIYF.

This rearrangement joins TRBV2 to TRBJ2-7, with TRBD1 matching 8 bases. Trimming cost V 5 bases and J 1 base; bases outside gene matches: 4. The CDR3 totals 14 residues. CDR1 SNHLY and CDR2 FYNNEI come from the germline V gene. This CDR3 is CASSRTGSSYEQYF. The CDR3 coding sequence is TGTGCCAGCAGTAGGACAGGGAGTTCCTACGAGCAGTACTTC.

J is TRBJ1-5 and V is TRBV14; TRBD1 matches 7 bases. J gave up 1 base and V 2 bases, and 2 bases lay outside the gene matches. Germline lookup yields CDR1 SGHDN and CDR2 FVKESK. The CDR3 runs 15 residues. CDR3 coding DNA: TGTGCCAGCAGCCAACCACAGGGGAGCAATCAGCCCCAGCATTTT. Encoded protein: CASSQPQGSNQPQHF.

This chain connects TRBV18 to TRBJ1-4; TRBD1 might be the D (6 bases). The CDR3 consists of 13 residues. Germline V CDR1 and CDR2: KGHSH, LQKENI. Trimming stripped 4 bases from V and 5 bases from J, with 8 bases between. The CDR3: CASSLGQNEKLFF. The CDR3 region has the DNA TGTGCCAGCTCACTTGGACAGAATGAAAAACTGTTTTTT.

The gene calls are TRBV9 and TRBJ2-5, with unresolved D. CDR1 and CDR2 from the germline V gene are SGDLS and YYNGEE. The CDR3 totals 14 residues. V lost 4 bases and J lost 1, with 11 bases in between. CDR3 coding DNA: TGTGCCAGCAGCCGTAGGTGGGCCCAAGAGACCCAGTACTTC. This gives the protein CASSRRWAQETQYF.

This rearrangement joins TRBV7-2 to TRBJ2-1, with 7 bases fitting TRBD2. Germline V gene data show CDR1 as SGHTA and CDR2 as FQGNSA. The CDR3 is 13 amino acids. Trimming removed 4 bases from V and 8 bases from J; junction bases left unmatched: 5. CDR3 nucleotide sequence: TGTGCCAGCAGCTCCGGGAGGATGCATGAGCAGTTCTTC. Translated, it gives CASSSGRMHEQFF.

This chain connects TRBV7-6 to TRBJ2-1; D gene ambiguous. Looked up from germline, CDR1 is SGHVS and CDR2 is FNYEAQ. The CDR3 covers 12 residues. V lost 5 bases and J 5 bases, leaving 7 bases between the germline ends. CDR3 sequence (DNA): TGTGCCAGCAGCGCAGGTAACAATGAGCAGTTCTTC. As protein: CASSAGNNEQFF.